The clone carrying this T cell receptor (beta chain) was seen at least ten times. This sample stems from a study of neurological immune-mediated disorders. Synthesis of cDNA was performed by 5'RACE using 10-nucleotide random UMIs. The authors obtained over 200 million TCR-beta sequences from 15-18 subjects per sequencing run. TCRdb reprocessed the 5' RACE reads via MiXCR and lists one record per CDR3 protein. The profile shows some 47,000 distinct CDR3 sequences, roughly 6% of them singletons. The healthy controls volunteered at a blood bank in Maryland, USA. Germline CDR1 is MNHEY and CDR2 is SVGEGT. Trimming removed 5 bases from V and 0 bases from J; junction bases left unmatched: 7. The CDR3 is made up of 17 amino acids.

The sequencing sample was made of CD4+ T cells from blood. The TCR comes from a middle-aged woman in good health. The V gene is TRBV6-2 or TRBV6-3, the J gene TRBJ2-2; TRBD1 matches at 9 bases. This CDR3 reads CASSTRDRDSNTGELFF. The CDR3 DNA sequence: TGTGCCAGCAGTACCCGGGACAGGGACTCGAACACCGGGGAGCTGTTTTTT.